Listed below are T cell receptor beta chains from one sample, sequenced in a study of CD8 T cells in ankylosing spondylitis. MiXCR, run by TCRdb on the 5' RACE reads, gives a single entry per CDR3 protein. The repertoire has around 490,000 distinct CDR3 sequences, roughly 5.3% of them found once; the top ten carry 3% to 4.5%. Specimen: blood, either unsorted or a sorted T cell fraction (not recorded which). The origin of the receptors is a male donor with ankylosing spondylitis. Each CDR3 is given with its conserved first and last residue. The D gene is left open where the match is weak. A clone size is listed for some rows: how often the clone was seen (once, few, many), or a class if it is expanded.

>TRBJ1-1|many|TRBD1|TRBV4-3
TGCGCCAGCAGCCCTCAACAGGGGACTGAAGCTTTCTTT
CASSPQQGTEAFF
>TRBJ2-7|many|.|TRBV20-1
TGCAGTGCTAGGCGGGGTAGCGAATACGAGCAGTACTTC
CSARRGSEYEQYF
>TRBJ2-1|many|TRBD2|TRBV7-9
TGTGCCAGCAGCTCAAGGACTAGCGGGAGTGTCAATGAGCAGTTCTTC
CASSSRTSGSVNEQFF
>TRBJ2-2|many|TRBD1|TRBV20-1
TGCAGTGCGGACACCGGGACAGGGTTCGGGGAGCTGTTTTTT
CSADTGTGFGELFF
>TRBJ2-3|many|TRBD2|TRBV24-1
TGTGCCACCAGTGATTGGACTAGCGGCACAGATACGCAGTATTTT
CATSDWTSGTDTQYF
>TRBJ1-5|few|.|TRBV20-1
TGCAGTGCTAGAGACCCGGGTCACCCCCAGCATTTT
CSARDPGHPQHF
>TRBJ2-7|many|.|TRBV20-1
TGCAGTGCCTCAGGACAGTACTACGAGCAGTACTTC
CSASGQYYEQYF
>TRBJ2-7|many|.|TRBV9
TGTGCCAGCAGCGCGGGACTGTCTACCTACGAGCAGTACTTC
CASSAGLSTYEQYF
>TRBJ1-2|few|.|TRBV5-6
TGTGCCAGCAGCCCCGGGATAGACTATGGCTACACCTTC
CASSPGIDYGYTF
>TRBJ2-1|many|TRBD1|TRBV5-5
TGTGCCAGCAGTACCCAGACAGGGGCGCACTACAATGAGCAGTTCTTC
CASSTQTGAHYNEQFF
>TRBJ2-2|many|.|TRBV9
TGTGCCAGCAGCCCTCGGGGAAGTCTAGCCGGGGAGCTGTTTTTT
CASSPRGSLAGELFF
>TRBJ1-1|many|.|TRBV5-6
TGTGCCAGCAGACGTTGGAACACTGAAGCTTTCTTT
CASRRWNTEAFF
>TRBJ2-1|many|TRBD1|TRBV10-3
TGTGCCATCAGTGAGTCGCTGTGGCCAGGGGGAAATGAGCAGTTCTTC
CAISESLWPGGNEQFF
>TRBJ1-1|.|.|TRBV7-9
TGTGCCAGCAGCCCCAGGGACTATCTCGTAGCTTTCTTT
CASSPRDYLVAFF
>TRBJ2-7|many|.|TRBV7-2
TGTGCCAGCAGCTCGAGCTCCTACGAGCAGTACTTC
CASSSSSYEQYF
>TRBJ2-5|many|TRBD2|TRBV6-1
TGTGCCAGCAGCCCTTTCCCGGGACTAGCGGAAGAGACCCAGTACTTC
CASSPFPGLAEETQYF
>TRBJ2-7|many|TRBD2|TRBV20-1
TGCAGTGCTAGAGCACTAGCGGGGAGCTCCTACGAGCAGTACTTC
CSARALAGSSYEQYF
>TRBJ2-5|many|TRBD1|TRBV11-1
TGTGCCAGCAGCTTCCAGGGGGCGCAGACCCAGTACTTC
CASSFQGAQTQYF
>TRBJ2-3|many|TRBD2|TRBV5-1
TGCGCCAGCAGCTTACCCTCTAGCGGGAGAATAGATACGCAGTATTTT
CASSLPSSGRIDTQYF
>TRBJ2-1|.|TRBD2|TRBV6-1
TGTGCCAGCAGCCGCACTAGCGGGTCCGACAATGAGCAGTTCTTC
CASSRTSGSDNEQFF
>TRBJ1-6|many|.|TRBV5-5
TGTGCCAGCAGCGGCCGGCAGGACTCCTCACCCCTCCACTTT
CASSGRQDSSPLHF
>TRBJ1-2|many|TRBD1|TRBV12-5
TGTGCTAGTGGTTTGGTACTGGGACAGGGACGCTATGGCTACACCTTC
CASGLVLGQGRYGYTF
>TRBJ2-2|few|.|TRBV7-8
TGTGCCAGCAGCTTGTCGACTCCCGGGGAGCTGTTTTTT
CASSLSTPGELFF
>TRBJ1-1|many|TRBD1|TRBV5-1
TGCGCCAGCAGGGTCGGGACAGGGGACCAAAACACTGAAGCTTTCTTT
CASRVGTGDQNTEAFF
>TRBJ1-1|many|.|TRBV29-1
TGCAGCGTTGGGGGACACTTGAACACTGAAGCTTTCTTT
CSVGGHLNTEAFF
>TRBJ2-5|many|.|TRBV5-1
TGCGCCAGCAGCTCAGGGGAACAAGAGACCCAGTACTTC
CASSSGEQETQYF
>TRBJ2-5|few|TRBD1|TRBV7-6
TGTGCCAGCAGCCCAGGGGCCAGGGGGCCCCAGTACTTC
CASSPGARGPQYF
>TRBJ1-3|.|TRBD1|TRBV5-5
TGTGCCAGCAAAAGGACAGGGGCCTCTGGAAACACCATATATTTT
CASKRTGASGNTIYF